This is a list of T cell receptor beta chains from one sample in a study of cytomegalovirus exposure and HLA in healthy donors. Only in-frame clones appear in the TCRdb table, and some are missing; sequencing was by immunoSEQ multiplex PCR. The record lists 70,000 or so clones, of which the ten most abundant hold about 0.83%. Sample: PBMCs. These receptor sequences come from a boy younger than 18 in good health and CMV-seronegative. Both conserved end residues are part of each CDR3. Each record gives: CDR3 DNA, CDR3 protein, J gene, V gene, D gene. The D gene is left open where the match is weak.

TGCGCCAGCAGCTTGGAGAGCACAAACTACGGTGAGCAGTTCTTC,CASSLESTNYGEQFF,TRBJ2-1,TRBV5-1,-
TGTGCCAGTAGTATGGCGGGGGCTTCGTACGAGCAGTACTTC,CASSMAGASYEQYF,TRBJ2-7,TRBV19,-
TGTGCCACTCTGCCCCGGAGGAATTCTGAAGCTTTCTTT,CATLPRRNSEAFF,TRBJ1-1,TRBV6-1,-
TGTGCCAGCAGCTTAGGTCGGGGGGAGACCCAGTACTTC,CASSLGRGETQYF,TRBJ2-5,TRBV7-9,-
TGCGCCAGCAGCCCACGACAGGGAAGTAACACTGAAGCTTTCTTT,CASSPRQGSNTEAFF,TRBJ1-1,TRBV4-1,TRBD1
TGCGCCAGCAGCTTGGGCCCCGGGACAGGGGGCCCTGGCTACACCTTC,CASSLGPGTGGPGYTF,TRBJ1-2,TRBV5-1,TRBD1
TGTGCCAGCAGTTACGAGGGGGCGAACACTGAAGCTTTCTTT,CASSYEGANTEAFF,TRBJ1-1,TRBV6-6,TRBD1
TGTGCCAGCAGCTCGGGACTCAATGAAAAACTGTTTTTT,CASSSGLNEKLFF,TRBJ1-4,TRBV2,-
TGTGCCAGCTCCCCTGTAGAGCGGGAGGACTACAATGAGCAGTTCTTC,CASSPVEREDYNEQFF,TRBJ2-1,TRBV18,TRBD2
TGTGCCAGCAGCGTAACTAGCGGGAGTTTCAATGAGCAGTTCTTC,CASSVTSGSFNEQFF,TRBJ2-1,TRBV7-2,TRBD2
TGTGCCAGCAGCTTCCCCGGGGATCAAATTGGCTACACCTTC,CASSFPGDQIGYTF,TRBJ1-2,TRBV11-2,-
TGTGCCAGCAGCTCAGTAGCGGGACCCTCGAACAATCAGCCCCAGCATTTT,CASSSVAGPSNNQPQHF,TRBJ1-5,TRBV7-9,-
TGTGCCAGAAGCTATCCGGGACAGGGGAGTCCCCAAGAGACCCAGTACTTC,CARSYPGQGSPQETQYF,TRBJ2-5,TRBV5-3,TRBD1
TGTGCCAGCAGCTTGGCTGGCGGGAGTACAGATAAGCAGTATTTT,CASSLAGGSTDKQYF,TRBJ2-3,TRBV5-6,TRBD2
TGTGCCAGTAGCCAGGGGGCGAATGGCTACACCTTC,CASSQGANGYTF,TRBJ1-2,TRBV19,TRBD1
TGCGCCAGCAGCCAGAGAATAACGGACACTTATGGCTACACCTTC,CASSQRITDTYGYTF,TRBJ1-2,TRBV4-1,-
TGTGCCAGCAGCTTAGAAGGCGGACAGGCACTTGCGGAGACCCAGTACTTC,CASSLEGGQALAETQYF,TRBJ2-5,TRBV13,TRBD1
TGTGCCAGCTCCCCGACAGGGGACAGAGACACTGAAGCTTTCTTT,CASSPTGDRDTEAFF,TRBJ1-1,TRBV18,TRBD1
TGTGCCAGCAGCGATTGGACTAGCGGGCCCTCCTACAATGAGCAGTTCTTC,CASSDWTSGPSYNEQFF,TRBJ2-1,TRBV7-9,TRBD2
TGCGCCAGCAGCTTGGAAGGGACAGCCAACTCTGGAAACACCATATATTTT,CASSLEGTANSGNTIYF,TRBJ1-3,TRBV5-1,TRBD1
TGTGCCAGCAGCCAAGAGGCCCTAGGGAGGACTGAAGATTTCTTT,CASSQEALGRTEDFF,TRBJ1-1,TRBV4-2,-
TGCGCCAGCAGCTATACCGGGAAACCCTACGAGCAGTACTTC,CASSYTGKPYEQYF,TRBJ2-7,TRBV5-1,-
TGTGCCAGCAGCAGGACACCATCAAGCACAGATACGCAGTATTTT,CASSRTPSSTDTQYF,TRBJ2-3,TRBV5-5,-
TGTGCCAGCAGTGGATCCGCCAGGGGGCCTAATGAAAAACTGTTTTTT,CASSGSARGPNEKLFF,TRBJ1-4,TRBV7-9,TRBD1
TGTGCCAGCAGTGGGGGACTAGCGGACTACGAGCAGTACTTC,CASSGGLADYEQYF,TRBJ2-7,TRBV6-1,TRBD2
TGTGCCAGCAGTTTAGGGGACAGGGCCTACGAGCAGTACTTC,CASSLGDRAYEQYF,TRBJ2-7,TRBV27,TRBD1
TGCGCCAGCAGCCTCCTTGGGGGCGGGGGGCCGAACACCGGGGAGCTGTTTTTT,CASSLLGGGGPNTGELFF,TRBJ2-2,TRBV4-1,TRBD2
TGTGCCTGGAGTCCCGGGACAGGGCAACACGAGCAGTACTTC,CAWSPGTGQHEQYF,TRBJ2-7,TRBV30,TRBD1
TGTGCCAGCAGCTTGCCGATAGCCCCGGATACGCAGTATTTT,CASSLPIAPDTQYF,TRBJ2-3,TRBV5-4,-
TGCAGCGTTCGGGCGGGAGGGCCTTACGAGCAGTACTTC,CSVRAGGPYEQYF,TRBJ2-7,TRBV29-1,TRBD2
TGTGCCAGCACCATACAGGGTCAGGGCACAGATACGCAGTATTTT,CASTIQGQGTDTQYF,TRBJ2-3,TRBV7-9,-
TGTGCCTCGAGGACAGAGTACGAGCAGTACTTC,CASRTEYEQYF,TRBJ2-7,TRBV30,-
TGTGCCAGCAGTGAAACGGGACTAGCGGGGGGGCCCCGGTACGAGCAGTACTTC,CASSETGLAGGPRYEQYF,TRBJ2-7,TRBV6-1,TRBD2
TGTGCCAGTAGTATGGGTCCTAGGAACACTGAAGCTTTCTTT,CASSMGPRNTEAFF,TRBJ1-1,TRBV19,-
TGTGCCAGTAGTACCGTGGCCGGGGATACGCAGTATTTT,CASSTVAGDTQYF,TRBJ2-3,TRBV19,-
TGTGCCAGCAGCATCACAGGGGGTAGAACAGATACGCAGTATTTT,CASSITGGRTDTQYF,TRBJ2-3,TRBV6-1,TRBD1
TGTGCCAGCAGTATTTTCCCCCTCGGACAGGGAATTCTTTACACCTTC,CASSIFPLGQGILYTF,TRBJ1-2,TRBV9,TRBD1
TGTGCCAGCAGTGAAGCATGGGAGTCCTATGGCTACACCTTC,CASSEAWESYGYTF,TRBJ1-2,TRBV6-1,-
TGCGCCAGCAGCCGACTGCTGAAAGGGGGCACTGAAGCTTTCTTT,CASSRLLKGGTEAFF,TRBJ1-1,TRBV4-1,-
TGTGCCAGCAGCTTCGGGACAGGGGATGAAAAACTGTTTTTT,CASSFGTGDEKLFF,TRBJ1-4,TRBV5-6,TRBD1
TGTGCCTGGAGTGTACGAAGGGACAGAAGCACCGGGGAGCTGTTTTTT,CAWSVRRDRSTGELFF,TRBJ2-2,TRBV30,TRBD1
TGCGCCAGCAGCTACTTCCCGACAGGAGGTGAAAAACTGTTTTTT,CASSYFPTGGEKLFF,TRBJ1-4,TRBV5-1,-
TGTGCCAGCACGGACAGGGGGGACACTGAAGCTTTCTTT,CASTDRGDTEAFF,TRBJ1-1,TRBV2,TRBD1
TGTGCCTGGAGTCTCCCCTACCCAGCGATCTATGGCTACACCTTC,CAWSLPYPAIYGYTF,TRBJ1-2,TRBV30,-
TGTGCCAGCAGCCAAGATCTAGCGGGGGGGCAATTCCCCGCCGGGGAGCTGTTTTTT,CASSQDLAGGQFPAGELFF,TRBJ2-2,TRBV5-4,TRBD2
TGTGCCAGTAGTATAGGCGGCAGGGGGTACCAAGAGACCCAGTACTTC,CASSIGGRGYQETQYF,TRBJ2-5,TRBV19,TRBD1
TGTGCCAGCAGCTTTCCGACGGGACTAGCCTACGAGCAGTACTTC,CASSFPTGLAYEQYF,TRBJ2-7,TRBV11-2,TRBD2
TGCAGCGTTCGGGACAGGGGGCTAGGCTACACCTTC,CSVRDRGLGYTF,TRBJ1-2,TRBV29-1,TRBD1
TGTGCCAGCAACTTCTATCCGGGGAGTCAGCCCCAGCATTTT,CASNFYPGSQPQHF,TRBJ1-5,TRBV2,-
TGCGCCAGCAGCCGGACGACAGGGGGTGTTGAAGCTTTCTTT,CASSRTTGGVEAFF,TRBJ1-1,TRBV4-3,TRBD1
TGTGCCACCAGCCACGACAGGGGTCTTGAAAAACTGTTTTTT,CATSHDRGLEKLFF,TRBJ1-4,TRBV15,TRBD1
TGTGCCAGCAGCGAACAAGTGTACCAAGAGACCCAGTACTTC,CASSEQVYQETQYF,TRBJ2-5,TRBV9,-
TGTGCCAGCAGACAATCGAACACTGAAGCTTTCTTT,CASRQSNTEAFF,TRBJ1-1,TRBV2,-
TGTGCCAGCAGTTTCGAGGTTCTGTCCCCATGGGGCTACACCTTC,CASSFEVLSPWGYTF,TRBJ1-2,TRBV28,-
TGTGCCAGTAGTGACCCTCGACAGGGGAAGCATCAAGAGACCCAGTACTTC,CASSDPRQGKHQETQYF,TRBJ2-5,TRBV19,TRBD1